This TCR beta chain is drawn from a study of cytomegalovirus exposure and HLA in healthy donors. Regarding the study as a whole: A previous analysis found most TCR beta V segments productive roughly 90% or roughly 30% of the time. The classifier reportedly diagnosed cytomegalovirus status with high sensitivity and specificity.

Germline CDR1 and CDR2: SQVTM and ANQGSEA. The CDR3 is made up of 16 amino acids. With 5 bases clipped from V and 4 bases from J, the junction kept 11 bases outside the gene matches. Researchers ran the PCR with 60 Vbeta and 13 Jbeta primers. Some clones are missing from TCRdb's copy, which holds only in-frame ones; the method was immunoSEQ multiplex PCR. The sample lists about 160,000 clones; 80% were seen once. This clone was observed a single time. Its antigen is still unknown. Material for sequencing was PBMCs. The chain has TRBV29-1 and TRBJ2-2, with 9 bases identical to TRBD2. This receptor was identified in a young man in good health and CMV-seronegative. DNA for the CDR3: TGCAGCGTTCGTCTTCCGCGGGAGGGCCGCACCGGGGAGCTGTTTTTT. Amino acid sequence: CSVRLPREGRTGELFF.